This T cell receptor beta chain was documented in a study of T-cell reconstitution after alpha-beta-depleted transplantation in children. Study-level results: Expanded graft clones numbering several hundred reportedly gave rise to alpha-beta T cells about two months after transplant. After transplant, high TCRbeta diversity at day 60 in some patients arose from surviving recipient T cells and thymic progenitors. Counts and diversity of T cells one year after transplant came mostly from newly produced T cells.

As regards this clonotype: Its cognate antigen is unknown.

Library preparation (for TCRbeta) was performed with unique molecular identifiers. TCRdb passed the PCR reads through MiXCR, listing each CDR3 protein once. The sample contains some 450,000 distinct CDR3 sequences, about 40% of which appear only once. This receptor was identified in a girl aged 2-10 years with aplastic anemia, due to receive a stem cell transplant. The sample in question was PBMCs, obtained before TCRalphabeta/CD19-depleted stem cell transplant.

This CDR3 is CASSSGELSYEQYF. DNA of the CDR3: TGTGCCAGCTCATCTGGAGAACTCTCCTACGAGCAGTACTTC. The rearrangement uses TRBV18 and TRBJ2-7; D gene unclear. The CDR3 totals 14 residues. The germline V and J ends were trimmed by 5 bases and 0 bases, with 11 bases remaining between them. CDR1 is KGHSH and CDR2 is LQKENI in the germline V gene.